This T cell receptor beta chain was identified during a study of T cells in Graves' hyperthyroidism and ophthalmopathy. V was pared by 3 bases and J by 0 bases, with 9 bases between. Per the germline V gene, CDR1 is DFQATT and CDR2 is SNEGSKA (reference sequence). CDR3 length: 15 residues. There were TCR beta CDR3 regions amplified from RNA transcripts. First-round RT-PCR of the TCR CDR3 relied on the HTBI primer set. From the multiplex PCR reads, TCRdb called clonotypes with MiXCR, one entry per CDR3 protein. This table holds a few hundred thousand distinct CDR3 sequences, about 14% found once. The study included ophthalmopathy patients with Clinical Activity Score at least 3, NOSPECS grade at least 4 and duration under 3 months. Reasons for excluding patients were uncontrolled infection, other autoimmune disease, pregnancy or lactation.

The specimen was blood. The V gene is TRBV20-1, the J gene TRBJ1-6, with unresolved D. The sequence derives from a woman in her twenties or thirties with Graves' ophthalmopathy. In DNA form, the CDR3 reads TGCAGTGCTAGTTCCGAAAGCTCCTATAATTCACCCCTCCACTTT. This translates into CSASSESSYNSPLHF.